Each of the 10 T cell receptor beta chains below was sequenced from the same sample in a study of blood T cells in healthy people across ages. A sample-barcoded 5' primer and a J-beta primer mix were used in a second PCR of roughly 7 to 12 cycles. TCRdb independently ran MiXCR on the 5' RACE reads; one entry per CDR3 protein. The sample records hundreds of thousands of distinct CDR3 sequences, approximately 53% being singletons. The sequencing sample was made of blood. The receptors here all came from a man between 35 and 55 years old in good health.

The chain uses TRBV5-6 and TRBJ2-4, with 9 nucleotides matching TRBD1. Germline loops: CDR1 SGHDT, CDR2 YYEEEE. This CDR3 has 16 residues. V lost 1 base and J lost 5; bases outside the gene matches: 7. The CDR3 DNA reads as TGTGCCAGCAGCTTGCCGGGACAGGGTACGGAAAACATTCAGTACTTC. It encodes CASSLPGQGTENIQYF.

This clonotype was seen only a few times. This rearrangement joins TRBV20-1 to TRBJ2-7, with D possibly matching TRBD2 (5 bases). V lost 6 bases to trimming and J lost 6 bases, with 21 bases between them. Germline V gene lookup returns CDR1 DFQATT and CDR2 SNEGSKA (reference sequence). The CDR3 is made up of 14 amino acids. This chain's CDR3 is CSASPESFGSEQYF. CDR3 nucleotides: TGCAGTGCCAGTCCGGAGTCGTTTGGGAGCGAGCAGTACTTC.

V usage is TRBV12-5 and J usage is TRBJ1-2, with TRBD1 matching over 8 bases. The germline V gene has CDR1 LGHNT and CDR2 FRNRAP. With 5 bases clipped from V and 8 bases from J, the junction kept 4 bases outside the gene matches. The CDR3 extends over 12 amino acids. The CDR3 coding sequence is TGTGCTAGTGGTCCCGACAGGGGAGGCTACACCTTC. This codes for CASGPDRGGYTF.

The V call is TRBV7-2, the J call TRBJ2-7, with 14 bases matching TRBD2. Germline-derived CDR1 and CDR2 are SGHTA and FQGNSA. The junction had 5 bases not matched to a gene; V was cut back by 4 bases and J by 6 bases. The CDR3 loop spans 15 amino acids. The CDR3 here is CASSWGTSGSLEQYF. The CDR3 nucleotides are TGTGCCAGCAGCTGGGGGACTAGCGGGAGTCTCGAGCAGTACTTC. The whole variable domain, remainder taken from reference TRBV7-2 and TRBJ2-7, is GAGVSQSPSNKVTEKGKDVELRCDPISGHTALYWYRQSLGQGLEFLIYFQGNSAPDKSGLPSDRFSAERTGGSVSTLTIQRTQQEDSAVYLCASSWGTSGSLEQYFGPGTRLTVT.

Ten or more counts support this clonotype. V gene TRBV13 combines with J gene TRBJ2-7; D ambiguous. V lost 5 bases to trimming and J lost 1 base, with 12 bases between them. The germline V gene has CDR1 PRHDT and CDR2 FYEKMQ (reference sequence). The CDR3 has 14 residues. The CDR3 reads CASSRPRVSYEQYF. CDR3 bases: TGTGCCAGCAGCCGTCCCCGCGTATCCTACGAGCAGTACTTC.

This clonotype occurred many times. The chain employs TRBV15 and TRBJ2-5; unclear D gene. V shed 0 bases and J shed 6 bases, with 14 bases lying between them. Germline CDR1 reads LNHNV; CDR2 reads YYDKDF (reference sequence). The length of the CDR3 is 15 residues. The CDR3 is CATSRDFGFVKTQYF. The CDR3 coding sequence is TGTGCCACCAGCAGAGATTTCGGATTTGTGAAGACCCAGTACTTC. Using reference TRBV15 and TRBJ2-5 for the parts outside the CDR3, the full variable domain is DAMVIQNPRYQVTQFGKPVTLSCSQTLNHNVMYWYQQKSSQAPKLLFHYYDKDFNNEADTPDNFQSRRPNTSFCFLDIRSPGLGDTAMYLCATSRDFGFVKTQYFGPGTRLLVL.

The CDR3 region is CASSLSLYNEQFF. The DNA of the CDR3 is TGTGCCAGCAGTTTATCCCTCTACAATGAGCAGTTCTTC. The rearrangement links TRBV28 to TRBJ2-1; D is undetermined. This CDR3 has 13 residues. Germline values: CDR1 MDHEN, CDR2 SYDVKM. The germline V and J ends were trimmed by 1 base and 3 bases, with 4 bases remaining between them.

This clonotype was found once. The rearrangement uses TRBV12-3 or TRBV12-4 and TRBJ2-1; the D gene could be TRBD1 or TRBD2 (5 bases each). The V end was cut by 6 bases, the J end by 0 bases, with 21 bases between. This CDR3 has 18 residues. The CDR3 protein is CASSPGRSMGSSYNEQFF. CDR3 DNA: TGTGCCAGCAGCCCGGGACGGAGTATGGGGAGCTCCTACAATGAGCAGTTCTTC.

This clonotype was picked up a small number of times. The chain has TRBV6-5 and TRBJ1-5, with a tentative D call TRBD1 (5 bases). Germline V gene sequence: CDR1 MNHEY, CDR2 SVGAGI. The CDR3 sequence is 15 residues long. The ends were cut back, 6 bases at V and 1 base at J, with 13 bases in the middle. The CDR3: CASSLRDESNQPQHF. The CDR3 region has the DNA TGTGCCAGCAGCCTCCGGGACGAAAGCAATCAGCCCCAGCATTTT.

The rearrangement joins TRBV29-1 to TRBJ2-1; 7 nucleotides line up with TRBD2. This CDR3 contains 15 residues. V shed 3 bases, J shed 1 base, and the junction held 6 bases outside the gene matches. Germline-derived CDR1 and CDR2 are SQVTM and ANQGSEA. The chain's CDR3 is CSVDKSGASYNEQFF. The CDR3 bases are TGCAGCGTTGATAAAAGCGGGGCGTCCTACAATGAGCAGTTCTTC.